The 21 T cell receptor beta chains reported below all come from one sample, sequenced in a study of T cell responses to AZD1222 COVID-19 vaccine. Libraries were prepared by immunoSEQ multiplex PCR; TCRdb keeps only in-frame clonotypes and omits some of them. The sample carries around 80,000 clones, about 84% recorded once. This specimen was peripheral blood, taken on day 0 of AZD1222 vaccination. These receptors all come from an adult in good health.

This clone was seen just once. This chain uses TRBV6-5 with TRBJ1-6; D not certain. This CDR3 comprises 13 residues. Trimming left V 7 bases short and J 10 bases short, with 14 bases between. Per germline, CDR1 MNHEY and CDR2 SVGAGI. The CDR3 region has the DNA TGTGCCAGCACCCCCGTACCGGGCTCACCCCTCCACTTT. Its translation is CASTPVPGSPLHF.

The rearrangement links TRBV6-5 to TRBJ2-7; the D gene is possibly TRBD2 (6 bases). CDR1 is MNHEY, CDR2 SVGAGI, per germline. The CDR3 totals 15 residues. V was clipped by 7 bases and J by 0 bases, with 16 bases between them. Here the CDR3 reads CASTTAGGSSYEQYF. Here the CDR3 DNA reads TGTGCCAGCACTACCGCTGGAGGGAGCTCCTACGAGCAGTACTTC.

This clone was seen a single time. V gene TRBV14 combines with J gene TRBJ2-6; D possibly corresponds to TRBD1 (6 bases). The V end was cut by 3 bases, the J end by 0 bases, with 15 bases between. Germline V gives CDR1 SGHDN, CDR2 FVKESK. This CDR3 spans 18 amino acids. The CDR3 loop is CASSHPGTRPSGANVLTF. The CDR3 nucleotides are TGTGCCAGCAGCCATCCCGGGACAAGACCCTCTGGGGCCAACGTCCTGACTTTC.

The CDR3 DNA reads as TGTGCCAGCAGCTTAGCAGCGGGAGTAGGTGGGGAGACCCAGTACTTC. Residues: CASSLAAGVGGETQYF. This sequence joins TRBV7-2 and TRBJ2-5; 8 nucleotides align to TRBD2. This CDR3 is 16 amino acids long. Trimming cost V 0 bases and J 5 bases; bases outside gene matches: 8. Germline V CDR1 and CDR2: SGHTA, FQGNSA.

The CDR3 reads CASSELDLPGQPQHF. The CDR3 nucleotides read TGTGCCAGCAGTGAACTGGACCTCCCCGGGCAGCCCCAGCATTTT. The V gene is TRBV2, the J gene TRBJ1-5; D unresolved. The CDR3 spans 15 residues. CDR1 SNHLY and CDR2 FYNNEI come from the germline V gene. V lost 2 bases, J lost 7 bases, and 15 bases lay in between.

This chain joins TRBV7-9 and TRBJ2-5; D not resolved. Deletions cut 8 bases from V and 4 bases from J, with 11 bases between. The V gene's germline CDR1 is SEHNR and CDR2 FQNEAQ (reference sequence). The CDR3 is 12 residues long. CDR3 amino acids: CASGWARETQYF. The CDR3 nucleotides are TGTGCCAGCGGGTGGGCTCGAGAGACCCAGTACTTC. Combining the CDR3 with reference TRBV7-9 and TRBJ2-5 gives the whole variable domain DTGVSQNPRHKITKRGQNVTFRCDPISEHNRLYWYRQTLGQGPEFLTYFQNEAQLEKSRLLSDRFSAERPKGSFSTLEIQRTEQGDSAMYLCASGWARETQYFGPGTRLLVL.

CDR3 in amino acids: CASRSGQGVREQYF. For the CDR3, the DNA is TGTGCCAGCAGATCCGGACAGGGGGTTCGGGAGCAGTACTTC. The chain has TRBV28 and TRBJ2-7; 10 nucleotides align to TRBD1. Germline values: CDR1 MDHEN, CDR2 SYDVKM. Trimming cost V 6 bases and J 7 bases; bases outside gene matches: 9. The CDR3 sequence is 14 residues long.

This sequence joins TRBV7-9 and TRBJ2-1, with 8 positions matching TRBD1. Germline CDR1 and CDR2: SEHNR and FQNEAQ (reference sequence). The CDR3 covers 15 residues. J gave up 0 bases and V 5 bases, and 3 bases lay outside the gene matches. CDR3 sequence (DNA): TGTGCCAGCAGCAGCACAGGGGGCTCCTACAATGAGCAGTTCTTC. This codes for CASSSTGGSYNEQFF. The whole variable domain, remainder taken from reference TRBV7-9 and TRBJ2-1, is DTGVSQNPRHKITKRGQNVTFRCDPISEHNRLYWYRQTLGQGPEFLTYFQNEAQLEKSRLLSDRFSAERPKGSFSTLEIQRTEQGDSAMYLCASSSTGGSYNEQFFGPGTRLTVL.

V is TRBV6-5 and J is TRBJ1-5; D ambiguous. Germline V gene lookup returns CDR1 MNHEY and CDR2 SVGAGI. Trimming shortened V by 6 bases and J by 7 bases, and 13 bases separated the two germline ends. CDR3 length: 13 amino acids. This CDR3 is CASSPLGGQPQHF. The DNA of the CDR3 is TGTGCCAGCAGCCCCCTTGGTGGACAGCCCCAGCATTTT.

V gene TRBV14 combines with J gene TRBJ1-2, with D possibly being TRBD1 (5 bases). This CDR3 contains 15 residues. The germline V gene encodes CDR1 SGHDN and CDR2 FVKESK. V lost 1 base and J lost 4, with 13 bases in between. Here the CDR3 reads CASSQAGAGTYGYTF. The CDR3 DNA sequence: TGTGCCAGCAGCCAAGCCGGGGCAGGGACCTATGGCTACACCTTC.

The V gene is TRBV7-9, the J gene TRBJ2-5; D call uncertain. Trimming removed 11 bases at V and 2 bases at J, with 9 bases between. There are 11 residues in the CDR3. Germline V gene lookup returns CDR1 SEHNR and CDR2 FQNEAQ (reference sequence). The CDR3 DNA reads TGTGCCGGTGAATTACAAGAGACCCAGTACTTC. This sequence encodes CAGELQETQYF.

The rearrangement joins TRBV10-2 to TRBJ2-2, with 7 bases fitting TRBD2. The CDR3 has 14 amino acids. The J segment lost 3 bases and the V segment lost 4 bases, leaving 2 bases of the junction unmatched. CDR1 and CDR2 (germline): WSHSY, SAAADI. The chain's CDR3 is CASSASGDTGELFF. The CDR3 bases are TGCGCCAGCAGTGCTAGCGGAGACACCGGGGAGCTGTTTTTT.

This chain joins TRBV3-1 (or the pseudogene TRBV3-2) and TRBJ1-2, with 9 positions matching TRBD1. Germline CDR1 LGHDT, CDR2 YNNKEL (reference sequence). J was trimmed by 4 bases and V by 3 bases; bases with no gene match: 9. CDR3 length equals 16 residues. The CDR3 here is CASSHTPGQGSYGYTF. CDR3 nucleotide sequence: TGTGCCAGCAGCCACACCCCGGGACAGGGATCCTATGGCTACACCTTC.

V usage is TRBV7-3 and J usage is TRBJ2-1, with D perhaps TRBD2 (6 bases). This CDR3 region has 13 residues. CDR1 and CDR2 from the germline V gene are SGHTA and FQGTGA. V was clipped by 5 bases and J by 10 bases, with 15 bases between them. CDR3 sequence: CASSLWGLGEQFF. CDR3 in DNA: TGTGCCAGCAGCCTGTGGGGACTTGGGGAGCAGTTCTTC.

The chain combines TRBV5-1 with TRBJ2-1; D is ambiguous. The CDR3 totals 13 residues. Trimming removed 0 bases from V and 4 bases from J, with 5 bases in between. Germline CDR1 is SGHRS and CDR2 is YFSETQ. For the CDR3, the DNA is TGCGCCAGCAGCTTGGACATATACAATGAGCAGTTCTTC. Translation gives CASSLDIYNEQFF.

This rearrangement joins TRBV5-6 to TRBJ2-7, with a tentative D call TRBD2 (7 bases). Germline V lookup: CDR1 SGHDT, CDR2 YYEEEE. The V end lost 4 bases, the J end lost 6 bases, and 14 bases lay between the germline ends. This CDR3 spans 13 amino acids. The DNA of the CDR3 is TGTGCCAGCAGCACCTCAGGGGAGGGCGAGCAGTACTTC. It encodes CASSTSGEGEQYF.

In regard to this clone: Other DNA variants within this sample encode the same CDR3. The V call is TRBV30, the J call TRBJ1-5; 12 nucleotides line up with TRBD1. Germline CDR1 GTSNPN, CDR2 SVGIG (reference sequence). The CDR3 is made up of 15 amino acids. J gave up 6 bases and V 2 bases, and 5 bases lay outside the gene matches. CDR3 nucleotides: TGTGCCTGGAGTTCCGGGACAGGGGGCTTTCAGCCCCAGCATTTT. This gives the protein CAWSSGTGGFQPQHF.

The chain employs TRBV18 and TRBJ2-5, with D hard to call. V was cut by 6 bases and J by 2 bases, with 16 bases left in between. CDR1 is KGHSH and CDR2 is LQKENI in the germline V gene. The CDR3 runs to 15 residues. The CDR3 here is CASSPGFVGQETQYF. The CDR3 region has the DNA TGTGCCAGCTCCCCTGGATTTGTGGGTCAAGAGACCCAGTACTTC.

V gene TRBV5-6 combines with J gene TRBJ1-4; D is unclear. Germline CDR1 and CDR2: SGHDT and YYEEEE. This CDR3 is built from 14 residues. V was cut by 4 bases and J by 4 bases, with 11 bases left in between. The CDR3 region has the DNA TGTGCCAGCAGCCGGACTGCATTTAATGAAAAACTGTTTTTT. Amino acids: CASSRTAFNEKLFF. Drawing the rest from reference TRBV5-6 and TRBJ1-4, the complete variable domain is DAGVTQSPTHLIKTRGQQVTLRCSPKSGHDTVSWYQQALGQGPQFIFQYYEEEERQRGNFPDRFSGHQFPNYSSELNVNALLLGDSALYLCASSRTAFNEKLFFGSGTQLSVL.

J is TRBJ2-1 and V is TRBV20-1; D uncertain. The germline V gene encodes CDR1 DFQATT and CDR2 SNEGSKA (reference sequence). Trimming removed 5 bases at V and 8 bases at J, with 10 bases between. The CDR3 loop spans 11 amino acids. The chain's CDR3 is CSAFSTDEQFF. The CDR3 coding sequence is TGCAGTGCTTTTTCTACGGATGAGCAGTTCTTC.

This clone was seen more than once but under ten times. V usage is TRBV9 and J usage is TRBJ2-7; TRBD2 agrees at 16 bases. V was pared by 2 bases and J by 4 bases, with 0 bases of the junction left unmatched. Germline V CDR1 and CDR2: SGDLS, YYNGEE. This CDR3 has 15 amino acids. CDR3 amino acids: CASSVGLAGGYEQYF. The CDR3 DNA reads as TGTGCCAGCAGCGTGGGACTAGCGGGAGGGTACGAGCAGTACTTC.